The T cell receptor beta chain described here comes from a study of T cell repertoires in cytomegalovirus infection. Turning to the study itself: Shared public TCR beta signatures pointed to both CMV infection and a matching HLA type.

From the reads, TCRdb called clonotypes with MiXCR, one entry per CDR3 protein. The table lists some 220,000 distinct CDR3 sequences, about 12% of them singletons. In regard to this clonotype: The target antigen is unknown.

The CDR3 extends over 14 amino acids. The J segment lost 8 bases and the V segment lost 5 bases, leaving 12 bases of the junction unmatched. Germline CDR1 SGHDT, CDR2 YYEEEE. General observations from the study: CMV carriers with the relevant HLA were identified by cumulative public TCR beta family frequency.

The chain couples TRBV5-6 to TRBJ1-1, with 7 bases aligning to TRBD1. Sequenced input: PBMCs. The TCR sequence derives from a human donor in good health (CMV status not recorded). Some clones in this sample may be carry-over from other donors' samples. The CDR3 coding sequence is TGTGCCAGCAGTACAGCGGGACAGACCTTAGAAGCTTTCTTT. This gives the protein CASSTAGQTLEAFF.